This entry describes one T cell receptor (beta chain). Its antigen remains undetermined. The record has no base qualities; no much larger clone is one base away. Trimming leaves V shorter by 4 bases and J shorter by 0 bases, with the junction holding 11 bases beyond the gene matches. The CDR3 measures 18 amino acids from cysteine to phenylalanine. Here the CDR3 DNA is all that survives: 54 bases in frame from base 1. From a lookup of the germline V gene, CDR1 and CDR2 are MNHEY and SVGAGI. The data derive from a study of T cells after yellow fever vaccination (dated by TCRdb to the late 2010s). Looking at the study overall: The SMART-Seq v4 Ultra Low Input RNA kit was used to prepare libraries from fractions with low cell numbers. Blood samples were taken at several timepoints before and after primary and secondary immunization, and bulk PBMC replicates and cell subsets were isolated. To follow T-cell clones before and after primary and booster YFV17D yellow fever vaccination, bulk TCR alpha and beta repertoires were sequenced over time. The cohort comprised two healthy male donors, one aged 18 to 30 and one aged 30 to 39 years.

The instrument was an Illumina NovaSeq 6000. TCR cDNA was synthesized by 5'RACE template switching, which introduced a universal primer site and unique molecular identifiers. cDNA synthesis was primed from both the TCR alpha and TCR beta constant segments. Libraries were amplified in two PCR steps, with sample barcodes and sequencing adapters added in the second step. Sequencing of libraries was done on Illumina HiSeq 2500 (2x100 bp) or NovaSeq (2x150 bp). Per the source publication's procedure: Reads were demultiplexed and collapsed into UMI consensus sequences with MIGEC, and V(D)J alignment was performed with MiXCR. Vaccine-responding clonotypes were defined with edgeR using replicate PBMC samples, requiring FDR below 0.01 and a log2 fold change above 5 up to day 15. Each bulk clonotype received a CD4 or CD8 identity based on whether the sequenced CD4 or CD8 repertoire contained that clonotype at higher abundance. TCRdb took the public reads, trimmed them with fastp at Q25, ran MiXCR for clone calling and kept in-frame beta chains. Each record represents a unique CDR3 protein, reported with the most common genes and DNA among its rows. The V and J calls reflect TCRdb's pipeline rather than the authors' work. The sample includes more than 95,000 distinct CDR3 sequences, with under 9% observed a single time. The ten most abundant clones make up roughly 43% of the sample.

The sample's treatment or condition label, in plain terms: live attenuated yellow fever vaccine strain. A standard Ficoll-Paque protocol was used to isolate PBMCs from peripheral blood. Dynabeads CD4 and CD8 positive selection kits were used to isolate the CD4 and CD8 T-cell fractions. TriZol was used to extract RNA from bulk PBMCs, from CD4 and CD8 fractions, and from dextramer-positive and dextramer-negative fractions. What the authors observed across the whole study: After the booster, most of the clones that had expanded following primary vaccination were detected again (almost 98% of CD4 and around 88% of CD8), which suggests that memory was broadly maintained. The secondary T-cell response was found to be weaker but faster than the primary response, with a peak reached on day 5 rather than on day 15. Because abundant contaminating clonotypes from the bulk population could be contained in FACS-sorted repertoires, computational filtering was required. The study included only a couple of donors, which limits how far the findings can be generalized. A small fraction of clonotypes showed up in both the CD4 and CD8 compartments, probably as a result of convergent recombination.

This sample comprised CD8+ T cells sorted from PBMCs, obtained on the day of the yellow fever booster vaccination. This TCR was sampled from a man younger than 35 who received the YFV17D yellow fever vaccine. In this chain, TRBV6-5 is recombined with TRBJ2-2, with 7 bases aligning to TRBD1. In nucleotides, the sequence is TGTGCCAGCAGTTCATTCCATCCCGGGACAGCGAACACCGGGGAGCTGTTTTTT. Translated, this is CASSSFHPGTANTGELFF.